This TCR beta chain appears in the sequencing data of a study of identical twins. Overall study findings and caveats: Memory repertoires showed no such pattern, whereas abundant cord blood beta clonotypes carried fewer insertions. Weaker excess sharing between twins was seen in beta out-of-frame sequences. Twin-shared out-of-frame alpha sequences were enriched for low generation probability.

TCRdb itself ran the 5' RACE reads through MiXCR, one entry per CDR3 protein. The table includes about 690,000 distinct CDR3 sequences, 21% detected once. CDR1 and CDR2 from the germline V gene are SGHRS and YFSETQ. Between the trimmed V and J ends, which lost 4 bases and 2 bases, there was a span of 14 bases. This CDR3 region has 15 residues. The table lists this clonotype with a count of one. What it recognizes is unknown. The same sample was also used in a study of T cells expressing NK-cell markers. As that study records: Sorted CD3+CD56+NKG2C+, CD3+CD56+NKG2C- and CD3+CD56-NKG2C+ T cells supplied TCR beta repertoires.

This sequence joins TRBV5-1 and TRBJ2-3; TRBD1 or TRBD2 may be the D gene (5 bases each). The clonotype originates from a woman in her late teens or twenties in good health. The sequencing sample was made of PBMCs. The CDR3 loop reads CASSRDPQDTDTQYF. CDR3 DNA sequence: TGCGCCAGCAGCCGGGACCCACAGGACACAGATACGCAGTATTTT.